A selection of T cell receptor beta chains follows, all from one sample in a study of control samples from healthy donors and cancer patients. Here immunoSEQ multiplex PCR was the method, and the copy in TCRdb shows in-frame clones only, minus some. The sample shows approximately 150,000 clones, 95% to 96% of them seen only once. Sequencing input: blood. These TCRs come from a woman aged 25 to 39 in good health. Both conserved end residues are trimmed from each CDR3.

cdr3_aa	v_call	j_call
ASSLQGLETQY	TRBV12-3/TRBV12-4	TRBJ2-5
ASSGWPRVSGNTIY	TRBV19	TRBJ1-3
ASSSRGGGPYNEQF	TRBV5-4	TRBJ2-1
ASSLNGSPLH	TRBV7-3	TRBJ1-6
ASSLTGALGEQY	TRBV6-5	TRBJ2-7
ASKLAGVTTQY	TRBV28	TRBJ2-3
AYKRGGNTEAF	TRBV30	TRBJ1-1
ASSLRERQY	TRBV28	TRBJ2-7
ASSLTGISSYEQY	TRBV9	TRBJ2-7
ASRRDILGSSYNEQF	TRBV11-2	TRBJ2-1
AWNGNGELF	TRBV30	TRBJ2-2
ASSQGTSSSNTGELF	TRBV27	TRBJ2-2
ASSVDLGEKLF	TRBV9	TRBJ1-4
ASSFSGSTEAF	TRBV7-9	TRBJ1-1
ASSQVPAANTGELF	TRBV23-1	TRBJ2-2
ASTRGNNEKLF	TRBV6-5	TRBJ1-4
ASSQEVRTGDSGANVLT	TRBV3-1/TRBV3-2	TRBJ2-6
ASSPHGQPQH	TRBV19	TRBJ1-5
ASSNRSPEAF	TRBV5-6	TRBJ1-1
ASSPQRVVETQY	TRBV7-8	TRBJ2-5
ASRTGPNNSPLH	TRBV6-5	TRBJ1-6
ASSRTSGVYNEQF	TRBV28	TRBJ2-1
ASRAVCWNEQF	TRBV12-1	TRBJ2-1
ASSFQREKLF	TRBV12-3/TRBV12-4	TRBJ1-4
ASSSTQGFTGELF	TRBV7-9	TRBJ2-2
ASSPCCQPPLDNEQF	TRBV28	TRBJ2-1
ASRSRLGLEAF	TRBV13	TRBJ1-1
ASRDTNNEQF	TRBV6-6	TRBJ2-1
ATSNGLAGSYEQY	TRBV15	TRBJ2-7
ASSFEGGYSPLH	TRBV7-8	TRBJ1-6
ASSTGGSSYEQY	TRBV5-1	TRBJ2-7